Listed below are T cell receptor beta chains from one sample, sequenced in a study of blood T cell repertoires in COVID-19. TCRdb's copy holds only in-frame clones and misses some; the assay was immunoSEQ multiplex PCR. Of 15,000 to 20,000 clones detected, roughly nine tenths appear once; the ten largest clones hold less than 20%. Source material: peripheral blood. The receptor source for this set is a man between 65 and 85 years old with acute or convalescent COVID-19. CDR3s include the opening cysteine and the closing phenylalanine or tryptophan. A D gene is named only where the DNA matches it firmly. Clone size is not always given. Where it is, it says once, few, many or a class for expanded clones.

len: 15
j_gene: TRBJ2-7
d_gene: .
v_gene: TRBV27
abundance: once
CDR3nt: TGTGCCAGCAGTTACGGGGGAGAGAGCTCCTACGAGCAGTACTTC
CDR3aa: CASSYGGESSYEQYF

len: 15
j_gene: TRBJ2-5
d_gene: TRBD1
v_gene: TRBV24-1
abundance: once
CDR3nt: TGTGCCACCAGTGATTCCAGGGGGTCGGGGGAGACCCAGTACTTC
CDR3aa: CATSDSRGSGETQYF

len: 12
j_gene: TRBJ2-7
d_gene: .
v_gene: TRBV6-5
abundance: .
CDR3nt: TGTGCCAGCAGTTACCAGTCAGGAGAGCAGTACTTC
CDR3aa: CASSYQSGEQYF

len: 13
j_gene: TRBJ2-7
d_gene: TRBD1
v_gene: TRBV7-9
abundance: .
CDR3nt: TGTGCCACCCCGGGACAGGTTCCCTACGAGCAGTACTTC
CDR3aa: CATPGQVPYEQYF

len: 15
j_gene: TRBJ1-5
d_gene: TRBD1
v_gene: TRBV19
abundance: .
CDR3nt: TGTGCCAGTAGTGAACAGGGGAGTGGGAAGAGGCCCCAGCATTTT
CDR3aa: CASSEQGSGKRPQHF

len: 13
j_gene: TRBJ2-3
d_gene: .
v_gene: TRBV11-2
abundance: .
CDR3nt: TGTGCCAGCAGCTTAGCCGGCACAGATACGCAGTATTTT
CDR3aa: CASSLAGTDTQYF

len: 14
j_gene: TRBJ1-2
d_gene: TRBD1
v_gene: TRBV29-1
abundance: .
CDR3nt: TGCAGCGTCAACCGGGACAGCGTTAACTATGGCTACACCTTC
CDR3aa: CSVNRDSVNYGYTF

len: 16
j_gene: TRBJ1-4
d_gene: .
v_gene: TRBV19
abundance: .
CDR3nt: TGTGCCAGTAGTATGCGGGACTACGATCTCGGCGAAAAACTGTTTTTT
CDR3aa: CASSMRDYDLGEKLFF

len: 14
j_gene: TRBJ2-3
d_gene: .
v_gene: TRBV7-9
abundance: .
CDR3nt: TGTGCCAGCAGCTTATACGGGAGAGGGGATACGCAGTATTTT
CDR3aa: CASSLYGRGDTQYF

len: 15
j_gene: TRBJ2-2
d_gene: .
v_gene: TRBV19
abundance: .
CDR3nt: TGTGCCAGTAGTATACGGCTAGCGAACACCGGGGAGCTGTTTTTT
CDR3aa: CASSIRLANTGELFF

len: 16
j_gene: TRBJ2-1
d_gene: TRBD2
v_gene: TRBV3-1/TRBV3-2
abundance: once
CDR3nt: TGTGCCAGCAGCCAAGGGCGAGCGGGAGGCCCGGGAGAGCAGTTCTTC
CDR3aa: CASSQGRAGGPGEQFF

len: 15
j_gene: TRBJ2-5
d_gene: TRBD2
v_gene: TRBV7-9
abundance: .
CDR3nt: TGTGCCAGCAGCTTAGAACCGGGAGGGCGGGAGACCCAGTACTTC
CDR3aa: CASSLEPGGRETQYF

len: 15
j_gene: TRBJ1-5
d_gene: TRBD1
v_gene: TRBV5-1
abundance: .
CDR3nt: TGCGCCAGCAGCCCCCGGACAGGGGGAAATCAGCCCCAGCATTTT
CDR3aa: CASSPRTGGNQPQHF

len: 11
j_gene: TRBJ1-2
d_gene: .
v_gene: TRBV12-3/TRBV12-4
abundance: once
CDR3nt: TGTGCCAGCACCAACAGGGTAGGCTACACCTTC
CDR3aa: CASTNRVGYTF

len: 13
j_gene: TRBJ1-1
d_gene: .
v_gene: TRBV5-8
abundance: once
CDR3nt: TGTGCCAGTAGCGTCCCCGGGGGCACTGAAGCTTTCTTT
CDR3aa: CASSVPGGTEAFF

len: 17
j_gene: TRBJ2-1
d_gene: TRBD2
v_gene: TRBV4-1
abundance: .
CDR3nt: TGCGCCAGCAGCCAAGAGAAAGCGGGAGGGGTCTACAATGAGCAGTTCTTC
CDR3aa: CASSQEKAGGVYNEQFF

len: 15
j_gene: TRBJ2-5
d_gene: .
v_gene: TRBV9
abundance: .
CDR3nt: TGTGCCAGCAGCCCCCTGGGCGGGACGGAAGAGACCCAGTACTTC
CDR3aa: CASSPLGGTEETQYF

len: 18
j_gene: TRBJ2-2
d_gene: .
v_gene: TRBV4-3
abundance: .
CDR3nt: TGCGCCAGCAGCCAAGAGATAGTAGCGGTGATCAACACCGGGGAGCTGTTTTTT
CDR3aa: CASSQEIVAVINTGELFF

len: 18
j_gene: TRBJ2-5
d_gene: .
v_gene: TRBV19
abundance: .
CDR3nt: TGTGCCAGTAGTATGGGTGGGGCGTGGGGCGGTCCCAGAGAGACCCAGTACTTC
CDR3aa: CASSMGGAWGGPRETQYF

len: 14
j_gene: TRBJ1-5
d_gene: .
v_gene: TRBV18
abundance: .
CDR3nt: TGTGCCAGCTCACCACCGGGAGGGACTCAGCCCCAGCATTTT
CDR3aa: CASSPPGGTQPQHF

len: 13
j_gene: TRBJ1-1
d_gene: .
v_gene: TRBV29-1
abundance: .
CDR3nt: TGCAGCGGACTTGCGGACTTGAACACTGAAGCTTTCTTT
CDR3aa: CSGLADLNTEAFF

len: 13
j_gene: TRBJ1-1
d_gene: .
v_gene: TRBV2
abundance: .
CDR3nt: TGTGCCAGCAGTGACAGTGACACGTTTGAAGCTTTCTTT
CDR3aa: CASSDSDTFEAFF

len: 14
j_gene: TRBJ2-2
d_gene: .
v_gene: TRBV7-2
abundance: .
CDR3nt: TGTGCCAGCAGCTTAGAAGCCCCCGACGGGGAGCTGTTTTTT
CDR3aa: CASSLEAPDGELFF

len: 16
j_gene: TRBJ1-5
d_gene: TRBD1
v_gene: TRBV6-2/TRBV6-3
abundance: .
CDR3nt: TGTGCCAGCAGTTTCCCTGGACAGGGGGGGGATCAGCCCCAGCATTTT
CDR3aa: CASSFPGQGGDQPQHF

len: 14
j_gene: TRBJ2-1
d_gene: .
v_gene: TRBV10-1
abundance: .
CDR3nt: TGCGCCAGCAGGACGAATCTAAGGGGCAATGAGCAGTTCTTC
CDR3aa: CASRTNLRGNEQFF

len: 14
j_gene: TRBJ2-5
d_gene: TRBD1
v_gene: TRBV6-5
abundance: .
CDR3nt: TGTGCCAGCATTCGGACAGGGGGCGATGAGACCCAGTACTTC
CDR3aa: CASIRTGGDETQYF

len: 13
j_gene: TRBJ2-5
d_gene: TRBD1
v_gene: TRBV5-5
abundance: .
CDR3nt: TGTGCCAGCAGCTGGGACAGGAGGGAGACCCAGTACTTC
CDR3aa: CASSWDRRETQYF

len: 15
j_gene: TRBJ2-7
d_gene: TRBD2
v_gene: TRBV6-5
abundance: .
CDR3nt: TGTGCCAGCAACCATGAACTAGCGGGAGTATACGAGCAGTACTTC
CDR3aa: CASNHELAGVYEQYF

len: 16
j_gene: TRBJ2-7
d_gene: TRBD2
v_gene: TRBV19
abundance: .
CDR3nt: TGTGCCAGTAGAATTGGGGCGTCGGGGGGGACCTACGAGCAGTACTTC
CDR3aa: CASRIGASGGTYEQYF

len: 16
j_gene: TRBJ2-3
d_gene: TRBD2
v_gene: TRBV18
abundance: .
CDR3nt: TGTGCCAGCTCACCTGGGACTAGCGGACACACAGATACGCAGTATTTT
CDR3aa: CASSPGTSGHTDTQYF

len: 16
j_gene: TRBJ2-1
d_gene: .
v_gene: TRBV9
abundance: .
CDR3nt: TGTGCCAGCAGCCCTCTAGTGGGAGGATCCTTCAATGAGCAGTTCTTC
CDR3aa: CASSPLVGGSFNEQFF

len: 15
j_gene: TRBJ2-3
d_gene: .
v_gene: TRBV6-2/TRBV6-3
abundance: .
CDR3nt: TGTGCCAGCAGTTACTCTAGCGGAAACACAGATACGCAGTATTTT
CDR3aa: CASSYSSGNTDTQYF

len: 13
j_gene: TRBJ2-1
d_gene: .
v_gene: TRBV7-9
abundance: .
CDR3nt: TGTGCCAGCAGCGCAGACTTTAACAATGAGCAGTTCTTC
CDR3aa: CASSADFNNEQFF

len: 16
j_gene: TRBJ2-1
d_gene: TRBD2
v_gene: TRBV10-3
abundance: .
CDR3nt: TGTGCCATCAGTGTCGGACTAGCGGCCTCCTACAATGAGCAGTTCTTC
CDR3aa: CAISVGLAASYNEQFF

len: 15
j_gene: TRBJ2-1
d_gene: TRBD2
v_gene: TRBV19
abundance: .
CDR3nt: TGTGCCAGTAGTCGAGCGGGAGGGCCGTCCAATGAGCAGTTCTTC
CDR3aa: CASSRAGGPSNEQFF

len: 15
j_gene: TRBJ1-1
d_gene: TRBD1
v_gene: TRBV18
abundance: few
CDR3nt: TGTGCCAGCTCACCACCGACAGGGGGCAAGGGAGAAGCTTTCTTT
CDR3aa: CASSPPTGGKGEAFF

len: 18
j_gene: TRBJ2-7
d_gene: .
v_gene: TRBV21-1
abundance: .
CDR3nt: TGTGCCAGGGGGGTTTCAAGGACAGTCGAAAAAGTCTACTACGAGCAGTACTTC
CDR3aa: CARGVSRTVEKVYYEQYF

len: 15
j_gene: TRBJ2-4
d_gene: TRBD1
v_gene: TRBV9
abundance: .
CDR3nt: TGTGCCAGCAGCAGGGACAGGGCCCTCGGAAACATTCAGTACTTC
CDR3aa: CASSRDRALGNIQYF

len: 11
j_gene: TRBJ2-2
d_gene: .
v_gene: TRBV10-3
abundance: once
CDR3nt: TGTGCCGCCCAACAGGGCGGGGAGCTGTTTTTT
CDR3aa: CAAQQGGELFF

len: 13
j_gene: TRBJ2-1
d_gene: TRBD1
v_gene: TRBV14
abundance: .
CDR3nt: TGTGCCAGCAGGCGACAGGGGGCTAATGAGCAGTTCTTC
CDR3aa: CASRRQGANEQFF

len: 13
j_gene: TRBJ1-1
d_gene: .
v_gene: TRBV5-6
abundance: .
CDR3nt: TGTGCCAGCAGCTTGATCCAGAACACTGAAGCTTTCTTT
CDR3aa: CASSLIQNTEAFF

len: 18
j_gene: TRBJ2-6
d_gene: TRBD1
v_gene: TRBV5-1
abundance: once
CDR3nt: TGCGCCAGCAGCTTGAGGCAGGGGGAGTTTCCTGGGGCCAACGTCCTGACTTTC
CDR3aa: CASSLRQGEFPGANVLTF

len: 14
j_gene: TRBJ1-6
d_gene: .
v_gene: TRBV7-2
abundance: once
CDR3nt: TGTGCCAGCAGCTTTAAACAGGGAAATTCACCCCTCCACTTT
CDR3aa: CASSFKQGNSPLHF

len: 14
j_gene: TRBJ2-3
d_gene: .
v_gene: TRBV6-2/TRBV6-3
abundance: .
CDR3nt: TGTGCCAGCAGTCACAGACAAAGCACAGATACGCAGTATTTT
CDR3aa: CASSHRQSTDTQYF

len: 15
j_gene: TRBJ1-2
d_gene: .
v_gene: TRBV10-3
abundance: .
CDR3nt: TGTGCCATCAGTGAGTTCAGCGGTGCTAACTATGGCTACACCTTC
CDR3aa: CAISEFSGANYGYTF

len: 14
j_gene: TRBJ2-5
d_gene: TRBD1
v_gene: TRBV27
abundance: .
CDR3nt: TGTGCCAGCAGTTCCCTCCAGGGGGAAGAGACCCAGTACTTC
CDR3aa: CASSSLQGEETQYF

len: 15
j_gene: TRBJ2-5
d_gene: TRBD1
v_gene: TRBV18
abundance: .
CDR3nt: TGTGCCAGCTCACCCCTAGGACAGGGCCTAGAGACCCAGTACTTC
CDR3aa: CASSPLGQGLETQYF

len: 14
j_gene: TRBJ1-1
d_gene: .
v_gene: TRBV4-3
abundance: .
CDR3nt: TGCGCCAGCAGCCAAGGCATGTCGGACATTGAAGCTTTCTTT
CDR3aa: CASSQGMSDIEAFF

len: 16
j_gene: TRBJ2-4
d_gene: TRBD1
v_gene: TRBV6-1
abundance: .
CDR3nt: TGTGCCAGCAGTGACCGGGACAGGGTGGCCAAAAACATTCAGTACTTC
CDR3aa: CASSDRDRVAKNIQYF

len: 16
j_gene: TRBJ2-7
d_gene: TRBD1
v_gene: TRBV28
abundance: few
CDR3nt: TGTGCCAGCAGTGCCCGACAGGGCGGATCCGTGGGCGAGCAGTACTTC
CDR3aa: CASSARQGGSVGEQYF

len: 14
j_gene: TRBJ1-2
d_gene: TRBD1
v_gene: TRBV3-1/TRBV3-2
abundance: .
CDR3nt: TGTGCCAGCAGCCGCGGAGGGGGCGACTATGGCTACACCTTC
CDR3aa: CASSRGGGDYGYTF

len: 15
j_gene: TRBJ1-2
d_gene: TRBD1
v_gene: TRBV6-5
abundance: few
CDR3nt: TGTGCCAGCAGACCGCCGACAGGGGGGAGGAGTGGCTACACCTTC
CDR3aa: CASRPPTGGRSGYTF

len: 14
j_gene: TRBJ2-3
d_gene: .
v_gene: TRBV7-2
abundance: once
CDR3nt: TGTGCCAGCAGCTTCACGGGTAACGCAGATACGCAGTATTTT
CDR3aa: CASSFTGNADTQYF

len: 15
j_gene: TRBJ2-3
d_gene: .
v_gene: TRBV5-4
abundance: .
CDR3nt: TGTGCCAGCAGTCCCGGCCGCGGGAGCACAGATACGCAGTATTTT
CDR3aa: CASSPGRGSTDTQYF